This TCR beta chain came from a study of cytotoxic CD8 clonotypes in ibrutinib-treated CLL. V shed 3 bases, J shed 5 bases, and the junction held 10 bases outside the gene matches. Per germline, CDR1 SGDLS and CDR2 YYNGEE. The CDR3 extends over 15 amino acids. A word on this clone: Its target is unknown.

Regarding the study as a whole: Treatment left the uncommon public clonotypes either contracted or stable in frequency. Ibrutinib response saw clonality rise, and progression saw it return toward baseline.

Measured with immunoSEQ multiplex PCR; TCRdb has only the in-frame clones, and not every one. The table lists roughly 130,000 clones, approximately 90% of them singletons. The authors obtained around 2 micrograms of genomic DNA from cryopreserved PBMCs for TCR beta libraries. The TCR was taken from a human donor with chronic lymphocytic leukemia. Sample: PBMCs, taken after 12 months of ibrutinib treatment. The chain employs TRBV9 and TRBJ2-5; 7 bases fit TRBD1. The CDR3 sequence: CASSEETGIRETQYF. CDR3 bases: TGTGCCAGCAGCGAGGAGACAGGGATTCGCGAGACCCAGTACTTC. The full variable domain, rest sourced from reference TRBV9 and TRBJ2-5, is DSGVTQTPKHLITATGQRVTLRCSPRSGDLSVYWYQQSLDQGLQFLIQYYNGEERAKGNILERFSAQQFPDLHSELNLSSLELGDSALYFCASSEETGIRETQYFGPGTRLLVL.